This entry is about one TCR beta chain. Only in-frame clones appear in the TCRdb table, and some are missing; sequencing was by immunoSEQ multiplex PCR. This table has approximately 840 clones, 65% to 75% appearing once. Germline CDR1 reads KGHSH; CDR2 reads LQKENI. This CDR3 region has 15 residues. Trimming at V came to 6 bases and at J to 9 bases, leaving 10 bases not matched to a gene. This specimen comes from a study of follicular helper T cells after annual influenza vaccination. Indicated time point: 2015-2016 season, 7 days after influenza vaccination. Donors with HIV/AIDS, active malignancy, immunomodulators or active illness were excluded.

The material sequenced was CXCR5+ CD38+ circulating T follicular helper cells from blood, taken 7 days after influenza vaccination. Subset indicated: circulating Tfh, non-naive CD4+CXCR5+PD-1+ (ICOS+CD38+ or ICOS-CD38-). This TCR was sampled from an adult who received the influenza vaccine. This chain uses TRBV18 with TRBJ1-6, with 8 bases aligning to TRBD1. The CDR3 coding sequence is TGTGCCAGCTCTACAGGGGGGCAGAGTCGTTCACCCCTCCACTTT. Amino acids: CASSTGGQSRSPLHF.